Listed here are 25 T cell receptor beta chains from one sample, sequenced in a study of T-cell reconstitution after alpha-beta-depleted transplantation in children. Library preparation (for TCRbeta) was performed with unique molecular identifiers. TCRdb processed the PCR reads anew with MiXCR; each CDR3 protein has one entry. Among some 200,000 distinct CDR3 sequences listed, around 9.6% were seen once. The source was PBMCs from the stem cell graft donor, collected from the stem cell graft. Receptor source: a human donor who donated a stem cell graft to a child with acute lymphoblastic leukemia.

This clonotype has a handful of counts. This chain's CDR3 is CASSLREGGTEAFF. For the CDR3, the DNA is TGCGCCAGCAGCTTAAGGGAGGGGGGTACTGAAGCTTTCTTT. V is TRBV5-1 and J is TRBJ1-1, with D perhaps matching TRBD1 (6 bases). CDR1 and CDR2 (germline): SGHRS, YFSETQ. The CDR3 runs 14 residues. With 2 bases removed from V and 5 bases from J, the gap between germline ends came to 13 bases.

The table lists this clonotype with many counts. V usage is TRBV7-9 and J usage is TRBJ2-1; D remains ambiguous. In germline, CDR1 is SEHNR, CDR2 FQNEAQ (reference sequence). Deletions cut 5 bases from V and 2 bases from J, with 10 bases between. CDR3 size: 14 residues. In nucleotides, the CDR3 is TGTGCCAGCAGCCCCCGCGCCACCTACAATGAGCAGTTCTTC. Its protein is CASSPRATYNEQFF.

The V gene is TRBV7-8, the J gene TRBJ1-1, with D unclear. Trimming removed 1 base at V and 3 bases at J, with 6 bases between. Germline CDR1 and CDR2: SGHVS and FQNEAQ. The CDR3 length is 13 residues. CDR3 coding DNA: TGTGCCAGCAGCTTAGACGGGGACACTGAAGCTTTCTTT. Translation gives CASSLDGDTEAFF.

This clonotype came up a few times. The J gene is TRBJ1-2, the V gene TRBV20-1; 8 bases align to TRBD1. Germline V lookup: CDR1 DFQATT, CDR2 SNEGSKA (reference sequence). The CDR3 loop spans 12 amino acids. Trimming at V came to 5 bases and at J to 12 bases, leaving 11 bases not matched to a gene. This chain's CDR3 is CSAPLGTGAHTF. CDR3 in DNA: TGCAGTGCTCCACTAGGGACAGGCGCACACACCTTC.

CDR3 in DNA: TGTGCCAGCAGCCTGGACAGGGATTTCCAGCCCCAGCATTTT. Translated: CASSLDRDFQPQHF. The V call is TRBV3-1, the J call TRBJ1-5; 8 nucleotides agree with TRBD1. V shed 4 bases, J shed 7 bases, and the junction held 6 bases outside the gene matches. This CDR3 is 14 amino acids long. Germline V gives CDR1 LGHDT, CDR2 YNNKEL (reference sequence).

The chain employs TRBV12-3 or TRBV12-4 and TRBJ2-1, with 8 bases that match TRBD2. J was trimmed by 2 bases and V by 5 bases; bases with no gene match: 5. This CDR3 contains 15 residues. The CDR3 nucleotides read TGTGCCAGCAGTGGTTTAGCGGGGACCTACAATGAGCAGTTCTTC. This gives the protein CASSGLAGTYNEQFF.

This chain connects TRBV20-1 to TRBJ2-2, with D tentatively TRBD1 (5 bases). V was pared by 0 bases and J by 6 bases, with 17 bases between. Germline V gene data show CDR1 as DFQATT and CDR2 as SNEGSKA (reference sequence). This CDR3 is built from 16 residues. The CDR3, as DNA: TGCAGTGCTAGAGAAGTTAGTAGGGGATCCCCCGGGGAGCTGTTTTTT. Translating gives CSAREVSRGSPGELFF.

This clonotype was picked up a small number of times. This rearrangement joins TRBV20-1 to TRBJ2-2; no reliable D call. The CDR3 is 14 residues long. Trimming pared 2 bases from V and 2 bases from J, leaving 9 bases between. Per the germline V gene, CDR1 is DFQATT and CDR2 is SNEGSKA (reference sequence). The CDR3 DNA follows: TGCAGTGCTAGAACCCAAAGTAACACCGGGGAGCTGTTTTTT. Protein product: CSARTQSNTGELFF.

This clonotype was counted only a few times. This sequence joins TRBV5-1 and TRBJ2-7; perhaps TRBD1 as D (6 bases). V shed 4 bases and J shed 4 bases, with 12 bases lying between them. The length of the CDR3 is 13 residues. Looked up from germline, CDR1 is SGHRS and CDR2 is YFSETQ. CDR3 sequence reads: CASSPGHLYEQYF. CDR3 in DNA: TGCGCCAGCAGCCCGGGACATTTATACGAGCAGTACTTC.

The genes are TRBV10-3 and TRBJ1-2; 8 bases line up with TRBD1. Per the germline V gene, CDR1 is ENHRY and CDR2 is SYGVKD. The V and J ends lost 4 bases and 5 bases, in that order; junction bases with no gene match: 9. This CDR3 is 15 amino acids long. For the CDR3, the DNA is TGTGCCATCAGTGCCCAGGCAGGGGGCATTTATGGCTACACCTTC. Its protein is CAISAQAGGIYGYTF.

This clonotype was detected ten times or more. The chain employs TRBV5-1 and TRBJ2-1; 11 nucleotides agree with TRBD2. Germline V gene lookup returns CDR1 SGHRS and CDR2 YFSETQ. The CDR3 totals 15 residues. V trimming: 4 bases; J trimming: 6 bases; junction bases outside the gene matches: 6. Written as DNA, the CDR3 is TGCGCCAGCAGCCAACTAGCGGGGGCCACCAATGAGCAGTTCTTC. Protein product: CASSQLAGATNEQFF.

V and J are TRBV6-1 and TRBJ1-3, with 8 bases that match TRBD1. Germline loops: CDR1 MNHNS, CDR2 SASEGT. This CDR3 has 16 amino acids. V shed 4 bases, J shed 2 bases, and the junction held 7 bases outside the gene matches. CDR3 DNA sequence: TGTGCCAGCAGTGCCTCCCTGACAGGGGCTGGAAACACCATATATTTT. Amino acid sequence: CASSASLTGAGNTIYF.

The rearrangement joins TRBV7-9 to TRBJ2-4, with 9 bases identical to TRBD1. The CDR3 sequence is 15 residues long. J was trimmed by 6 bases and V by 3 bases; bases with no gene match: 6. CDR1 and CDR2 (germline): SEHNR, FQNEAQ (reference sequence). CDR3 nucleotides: TGTGCCAGCAGCTTGACCGCGGACAGGGGAAACATTCAGTACTTC. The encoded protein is CASSLTADRGNIQYF.

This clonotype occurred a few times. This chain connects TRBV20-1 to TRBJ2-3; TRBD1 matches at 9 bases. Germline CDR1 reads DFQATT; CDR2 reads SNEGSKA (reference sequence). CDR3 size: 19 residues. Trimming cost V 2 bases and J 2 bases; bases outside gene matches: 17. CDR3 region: CSARTATGGAKGYTDTQYF. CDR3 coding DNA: TGCAGTGCTAGAACCGCTACAGGGGGCGCCAAGGGATACACAGATACGCAGTATTTT.

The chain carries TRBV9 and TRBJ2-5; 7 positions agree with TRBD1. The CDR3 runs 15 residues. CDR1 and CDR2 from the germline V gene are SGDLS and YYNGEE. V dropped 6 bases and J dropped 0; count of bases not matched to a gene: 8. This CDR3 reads CASTLTGWDQETQYF. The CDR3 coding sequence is TGTGCCAGCACCCTGACAGGGTGGGACCAAGAGACCCAGTACTTC.

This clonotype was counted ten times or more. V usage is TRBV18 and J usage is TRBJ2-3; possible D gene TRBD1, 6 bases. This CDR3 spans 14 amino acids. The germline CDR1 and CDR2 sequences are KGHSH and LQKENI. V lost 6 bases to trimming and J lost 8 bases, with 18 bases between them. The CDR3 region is CASSPRQGTGTQYF. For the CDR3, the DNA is TGTGCCAGCTCGCCTCGGCAGGGGACGGGTACGCAGTATTTT.

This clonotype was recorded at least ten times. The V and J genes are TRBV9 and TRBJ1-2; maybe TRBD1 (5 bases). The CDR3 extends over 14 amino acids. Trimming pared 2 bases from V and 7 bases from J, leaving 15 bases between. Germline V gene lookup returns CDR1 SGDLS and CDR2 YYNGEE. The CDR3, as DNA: TGTGCCAGCAGCGTGGGGTCAGACAGTCTTGGCTACACCTTC. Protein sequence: CASSVGSDSLGYTF.

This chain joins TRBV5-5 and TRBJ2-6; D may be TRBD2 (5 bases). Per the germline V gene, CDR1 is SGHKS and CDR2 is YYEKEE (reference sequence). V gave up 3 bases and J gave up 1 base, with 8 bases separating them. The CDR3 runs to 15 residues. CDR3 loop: CASSSRTSGANVLTF. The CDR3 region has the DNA TGTGCCAGCAGCTCCCGGACTTCTGGGGCCAACGTCCTGACTTTC.

The CDR3 loop is CASSLGGGGYTEAFF. The CDR3 nucleotides are TGCGCCAGCAGCCTAGGGGGAGGGGGGTACACTGAAGCTTTCTTT. V gene TRBV4-1 combines with J gene TRBJ1-1; the D gene is possibly TRBD1 (6 bases). Trimming shortened V by 4 bases and J by 3 bases, and 15 bases separated the two germline ends. Germline CDR1 reads MGHRA; CDR2 reads YSYEKL. The CDR3 runs to 15 residues.

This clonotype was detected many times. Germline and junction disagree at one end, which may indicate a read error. This chain's CDR3 is CASSLDVRGTEAFF. CDR3 DNA: TGTGCCAGCAGTTTAGACGTTCGGGGCACTGAAGCTTTCTTT. The rearrangement links TRBV11-2 to TRBJ1-1; D gene ambiguous. The CDR3 spans 14 residues. Germline V gene sequence: CDR1 SGHAT, CDR2 FQNNGV.

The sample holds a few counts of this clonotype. As DNA, the CDR3 is TGTGCCAGCAGCTTAGCTGGGACGGCGTCGAACTCCTACGAGCAGTACTTC. Translated: CASSLAGTASNSYEQYF. The chain combines TRBV11-2 with TRBJ2-7; D may be TRBD1 or TRBD2 (5 bases each). The CDR3 is made up of 17 amino acids. CDR1 and CDR2 (germline): SGHAT, FQNNGV. V was pared by 1 base and J by 0 bases, with 16 bases between. Full variable domain (missing parts from reference TRBV11-2 and TRBJ2-7): EAGVAQSPRYKIIEKRQSVAFWCNPISGHATLYWYQQILGQGPKLLIQFQNNGVVDDSQLPKDRFSAERLKGVDSTLKIQPAKLEDSAVYLCASSLAGTASNSYEQYFGPGTRLTVT.

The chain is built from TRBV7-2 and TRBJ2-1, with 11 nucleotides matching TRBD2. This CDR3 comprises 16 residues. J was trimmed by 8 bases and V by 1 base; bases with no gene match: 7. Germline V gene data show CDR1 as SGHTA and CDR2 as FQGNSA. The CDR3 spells CASSLGVAGGEDEQFF. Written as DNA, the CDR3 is TGTGCCAGCAGCTTAGGGGTAGCGGGGGGGGAAGATGAGCAGTTCTTC. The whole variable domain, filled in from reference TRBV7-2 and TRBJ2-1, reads GAGVSQSPSNKVTEKGKDVELRCDPISGHTALYWYRQSLGQGLEFLIYFQGNSAPDKSGLPSDRFSAERTGGSVSTLTIQRTQQEDSAVYLCASSLGVAGGEDEQFFGPGTRLTVL.

The CDR3 here is CASSQEPGRNTGELFF. CDR3 DNA: TGCGCCAGCAGCCAAGAACCAGGACGAAACACCGGGGAGCTGTTTTTT. J is TRBJ2-2 and V is TRBV4-3; D is unclear. The CDR3 length is 16 residues. Trimming removed 0 bases at V and 2 bases at J, with 10 bases between. Germline-derived CDR1 and CDR2 are LGHNA and YSLEER.

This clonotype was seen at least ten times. The CDR3 here is CAITLSGGSGNTQYF. DNA of the CDR3: TGTGCCATCACCCTAAGCGGGGGGTCCGGGAATACGCAGTATTTT. The V gene is TRBV10-3, the J gene TRBJ2-3, with TRBD2 identical over 9 bases. The length of the CDR3 is 15 residues. Germline V CDR1 and CDR2: ENHRY, SYGVKD. The V segment lost 7 bases and the J segment 7 bases; nucleotides outside the gene matches: 12.

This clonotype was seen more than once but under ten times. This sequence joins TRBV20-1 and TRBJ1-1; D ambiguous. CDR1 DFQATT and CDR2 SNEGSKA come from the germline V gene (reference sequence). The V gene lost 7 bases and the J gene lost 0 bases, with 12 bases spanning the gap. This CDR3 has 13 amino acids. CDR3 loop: CSGLDLLNTEAFF. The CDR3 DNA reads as TGCAGTGGGCTAGACTTGCTGAACACTGAAGCTTTCTTT.